This TCR beta chain was observed in a study of shared clonotypes between healthy human individuals. The DNA input per sorted-subset replicate PCR was about 190 ng, corresponding to some 33,000 T cell genomes. Only in-frame clones appear in the TCRdb table, and some are missing; sequencing was by immunoSEQ multiplex PCR. The sample lists approximately 620,000 clones, around 97% seen once, with about 0.057% in the top ten. From CD4+ cells came CD45RA+ naive and CD45RA-negative memory subsets. Germline CDR1 MDHEN, CDR2 SYDVKM. This CDR3 region has 16 residues. V was clipped by 5 bases and J by 1 base, with 17 bases between them.

Sequencing was carried out using naive CD4+ T cells sorted from blood. Documented subset: CD45RA+ positively selected. The receptor comes from a woman aged 25 to 39 in good health. The chain joins TRBV28 to TRBJ1-1; D is perhaps TRBD1 (6 bases). DNA of the CDR3: TGTGCCAGCAGTCCCGTGAGGGGGTGGGGGAACACTGAAGCTTTCTTT. Translation gives CASSPVRGWGNTEAFF.